A single sample is the source of the 24 T cell receptor beta chains below, sequenced in a study of graft-versus-host responses after intestinal transplantation. Produced via immunoSEQ multiplex PCR; TCRdb's table is partial and in-frame only. The sample comprises 30,000 to 40,000 clones, about 94% of which are singletons, and approximately 0.71% rests with the top ten. The material was PBMCs, obtained 16 days after intestinal transplant. These receptors all stem from a human patient who received an intestinal transplant, so some T cells may come from the graft donor.

The gene calls are TRBV27 and TRBJ2-2, with D possibly TRBD1 on 5 matching bases. This CDR3 comprises 15 residues. Germline V gives CDR1 MNHEY, CDR2 SMNVEV (reference sequence). Trimming left V 5 bases short and J 4 bases short, with 14 bases between. CDR3 sequence (DNA): TGTGCCAGCAGTCCCGGGCCCCAGGGCACCGGGGAGCTGTTTTTT. Amino acids: CASSPGPQGTGELFF.

The gene calls are TRBV19 and TRBJ2-1, with 11 bases aligning to TRBD2. The CDR3 consists of 19 residues. CDR1 LNHDA and CDR2 SQIVND come from the germline V gene (reference sequence). J was trimmed by 0 bases and V by 1 base; bases with no gene match: 8. This chain's CDR3 is CASSIVLAGGTSSYNEQFF. The CDR3 DNA reads as TGTGCCAGTAGTATAGTTCTAGCGGGAGGAACGAGCTCCTACAATGAGCAGTTCTTC.

This chain joins TRBV14 and TRBJ2-7, with D possibly matching TRBD1 (6 bases). The CDR3 loop spans 14 amino acids. V was clipped by 2 bases and J by 3 bases, with 11 bases between them. CDR1 SGHDN and CDR2 FVKESK come from the germline V gene. CDR3 loop: CASSQRGQYYEQYF. CDR3 bases: TGTGCCAGCAGCCAACGAGGACAGTACTACGAGCAGTACTTC.

The genes are TRBV5-1 and TRBJ2-7; tentative D call: TRBD1 (8 bases). Trimming shortened V by 0 bases and J by 6 bases, and 13 bases separated the two germline ends. The germline V gene encodes CDR1 SGHRS and CDR2 YFSETQ. The CDR3 is 14 amino acids. CDR3 DNA sequence: TGCGCCAGCAGCTTGGACACAGGGGGGGTCGAGCAGTACTTC. This encodes CASSLDTGGVEQYF.

This chain uses TRBV27 with TRBJ2-7, with 10 positions matching TRBD2. Germline V CDR1 and CDR2: MNHEY, SMNVEV (reference sequence). V lost 5 bases to trimming and J lost 4 bases; unmatched junction nucleotides: 8. The CDR3 runs to 15 residues. The CDR3 reads CASSPSGSEGYEQYF. The CDR3 DNA is TGTGCCAGCAGTCCTAGCGGGAGTGAGGGGTACGAGCAGTACTTC.

V is TRBV4-3 and J is TRBJ2-1; 9 nucleotides line up with TRBD2. The V and J ends lost 1 base and 0 bases, in that order; junction bases with no gene match: 7. The CDR3 runs 18 residues. From germline, CDR1 is LGHNA and CDR2 YSLEER. CDR3: CASSQGVAGVDSYNEQFF. CDR3 DNA sequence: TGCGCCAGCAGCCAAGGGGTAGCGGGAGTTGACTCCTACAATGAGCAGTTCTTC.

V and J are TRBV7-8 and TRBJ2-7; TRBD1 is a possible D gene (5 bases). From germline, CDR1 is SGHVS and CDR2 FQNEAQ. Trimming left V 5 bases short and J 3 bases short, with 14 bases between. CDR3 length: 14 residues. For the CDR3, the DNA is TGTGCCAGCAGCCCCTATGACAGCCTCTACGAGCAGTACTTC. This encodes CASSPYDSLYEQYF.

The V gene is TRBV27, the J gene TRBJ2-5, with 12 bases fitting TRBD1. Germline V gene lookup returns CDR1 MNHEY and CDR2 SMNVEV (reference sequence). The CDR3 runs to 18 residues. Trimming cost V 5 bases and J 1 base; bases outside gene matches: 11. The CDR3 nucleotides are TGTGCCAGCAGTGGGACAGGGGGCATCACGGGGCTCCAAGAGACCCAGTACTTC. Translating it yields CASSGTGGITGLQETQYF.

The sample holds one count of this clone. The chain recombines TRBV10-3 with TRBJ1-1; D is ambiguous. Trimming left V 4 bases short and J 2 bases short, with 11 bases between. This CDR3 region has 14 residues. The germline CDR1 and CDR2 sequences are ENHRY and SYGVKD. CDR3 in DNA: TGTGCCATCAGTGGAGAGGGAACAAACACTGAAGCTTTCTTT. The encoded protein is CAISGEGTNTEAFF.

This chain joins TRBV19 and TRBJ1-6; the match to TRBD1 covers 7 bases. V shed 3 bases and J 8 bases; nucleotides not matched to a gene: 7. The CDR3 loop spans 15 amino acids. CDR1 and CDR2 from the germline V gene are LNHDA and SQIVND (reference sequence). CDR3 amino acids: CASSIGQVVDSPLHF. The CDR3 DNA reads TGTGCCAGTAGTATCGGACAGGTTGTGGATTCACCCCTCCACTTT. The variable domain in full, with the rest retrieved from reference TRBV19 and TRBJ1-6, is DGGITQSPKYLFRKEGQNVTLSCEQNLNHDAMYWYRQDPGQGLRLIYYSQIVNDFQKGDIAEGYSVSREKKESFPLTVTSAQKNPTAFYLCASSIGQVVDSPLHFGNGTRLTVT.

The chain combines TRBV6-1 with TRBJ2-2; D perhaps matches TRBD1 (6 bases). Germline CDR1 MNHNS, CDR2 SASEGT. The V gene lost 1 base and the J gene lost 4 bases, with 7 bases spanning the gap. This CDR3 has 14 residues. This chain's CDR3 is CASSEGRGTGELFF. The CDR3, as DNA: TGTGCCAGCAGTGAAGGCAGGGGCACCGGGGAGCTGTTTTTT.

The chain is built from TRBV2 and TRBJ2-1; tentative D call: TRBD2 (5 bases). The CDR3 totals 14 residues. Trimming left V 8 bases short and J 2 bases short, with 13 bases between. Germline loops: CDR1 SNHLY, CDR2 FYNNEI. The CDR3 bases are TGTGCCAGCGTCGGTAGCGTGACCTACAATGAGCAGTTCTTC. Protein product: CASVGSVTYNEQFF. The whole variable domain, remainder taken from reference TRBV2 and TRBJ2-1, is EPEVTQTPSHQVTQMGQEVILRCVPISNHLYFYWYRQILGQKVEFLVSFYNNEISEKSEIFDDQFSVERPDGSNFTLKIRSTKLEDSAMYFCASVGSVTYNEQFFGPGTRLTVL.

The rearrangement uses TRBV28 and TRBJ2-4; 7 nucleotides agree with TRBD2. The CDR3 length is 16 residues. V lost 3 bases, J lost 6 bases, and 11 bases stayed unmatched. CDR1 MDHEN and CDR2 SYDVKM come from the germline V gene. The CDR3: CASSFLASGKLNIQYF. CDR3 bases: TGTGCCAGCAGTTTTCTCGCTAGCGGCAAGCTAAACATTCAGTACTTC.

The V call is TRBV5-3, the J call TRBJ2-1; 8 positions agree with TRBD2. TRBV5-3 is recorded as an ORF, its role being uncertain. Trimming removed 5 bases from V and 3 bases from J; junction bases left unmatched: 4. This CDR3 has 14 residues. CDR3 region: CARSGTSVYNEQFF. CDR3 nucleotides: TGTGCCAGAAGTGGGACTAGTGTCTACAATGAGCAGTTCTTC.

The chain combines TRBV27 with TRBJ2-7; tentatively, D is TRBD1 or TRBD2 (6 bases each). Trimming removed 6 bases at V and 5 bases at J, with 11 bases between. The CDR3 runs to 12 residues. Per the germline V gene, CDR1 is MNHEY and CDR2 is SMNVEV (reference sequence). The CDR3 here is CASRTGGHEQYF. The DNA for the CDR3 is TGTGCCAGCAGGACAGGAGGGCACGAGCAGTACTTC.

This sequence joins TRBV5-6 and TRBJ2-5, with 10 bases identical to TRBD2. This CDR3 is built from 17 residues. CDR1 and CDR2 from the germline V gene are SGHDT and YYEEEE. The trim removed 2 bases at V and 5 bases at J, leaving 12 bases unmatched. The CDR3 DNA reads as TGTGCCAGCAGCTTTGGTGGAAGAGCGGGAGGGGGTGAGACCCAGTACTTC. Protein sequence: CASSFGGRAGGGETQYF.

This chain uses TRBV19 with TRBJ2-7, with D perhaps given as TRBD1 or TRBD2 (7 bases each). V lost 4 bases and J lost 0, with 10 bases in between. Germline V gives CDR1 LNHDA, CDR2 SQIVND (reference sequence). This CDR3 has 14 amino acids. CDR3 sequence (DNA): TGTGCCAGTAGTACAGGGGGGGACTCCTACGAGCAGTACTTC. As protein: CASSTGGDSYEQYF.

V usage is TRBV28 and J usage is TRBJ2-3; 7 bases fit TRBD1. Germline V gene lookup returns CDR1 MDHEN and CDR2 SYDVKM. The CDR3 consists of 17 residues. Trimming at V came to 2 bases and at J to 1 base, leaving 9 bases not matched to a gene. The CDR3 sequence: CASSLPRQGSGTDTQYF. Here the CDR3 DNA reads TGTGCCAGCAGTTTACCCAGACAGGGCTCGGGCACAGATACGCAGTATTTT.

The chain links TRBV5-1 to TRBJ2-7; 7 nucleotides agree with TRBD2. The ends lost 2 bases at V and 4 bases at J; junction bases unmatched: 6. This CDR3 has 14 amino acids. CDR1 SGHRS and CDR2 YFSETQ come from the germline V gene. CDR3: CASSFREALYEQYF. The CDR3 coding sequence is TGCGCCAGCAGCTTCCGGGAGGCCCTTTACGAGCAGTACTTC. The entire variable domain, with the rest obtained from reference TRBV5-1 and TRBJ2-7, is as follows: KAGVTQTPRYLIKTRGQQVTLSCSPISGHRSVSWYQQTPGQGLQFLFEYFSETQRNKGNFPGRFSGRQFSNSRSEMNVSTLELGDSALYLCASSFREALYEQYFGPGTRLTVT.

The V call is TRBV19, the J call TRBJ2-7, with TRBD1 matching 10 bases. Unmatched junction bases numbered 1, after V lost 3 bases and J lost 2 bases. Germline CDR1 reads LNHDA; CDR2 reads SQIVND (reference sequence). CDR3 length: 14 residues. The CDR3: CASSIGTGAYEQYF. The CDR3 region has the DNA TGTGCCAGTAGTATCGGGACAGGGGCCTACGAGCAGTACTTC.

The chain carries TRBV6-4 and TRBJ2-3; 7 bases match TRBD2. The CDR3 has 15 residues. Germline V CDR1 and CDR2: MRHNA, SNTAGT. Trimming at V came to 2 bases and at J to 3 bases, leaving 5 bases not matched to a gene. The CDR3 protein is CASSDNGRLTDTQYF. The CDR3 nucleotides read TGTGCCAGCAGTGACAACGGGAGGCTAACAGATACGCAGTATTTT.

Of note for this clone: It is likely a read error, because the conserved phenylalanine at the end of the CDR3 is missing. The rearrangement uses TRBV13 and TRBJ2-7; 8 bases are a match to TRBD1. The V gene's germline CDR1 is PRHDT and CDR2 FYEKMQ (reference sequence). The CDR3 totals 15 residues. V shed 5 bases, J shed 7 bases, and the junction held 13 bases outside the gene matches. This CDR3 is CASSPGQDFLTEQYL. The CDR3 bases are TGTGCCAGCAGCCCGGGACAGGACTTTCTGACTGAGCAGTACCTC.

The chain has TRBV4-1 and TRBJ2-1; 10 bases line up with TRBD2. Looked up from germline, CDR1 is MGHRA and CDR2 is YSYEKL. CDR3 length: 15 residues. Unmatched junction bases numbered 3, after V lost 1 base and J lost 6 bases. In DNA form, the CDR3 reads TGCGCCAGCAGCCAAGGGCTAGCGGGAGTCAATGAGCAGTTCTTC. This encodes CASSQGLAGVNEQFF.

The chain is built from TRBV7-9 and TRBJ2-2, with D uncertain. This CDR3 is 14 amino acids long. Looked up from germline, CDR1 is SEHNR and CDR2 is FQNEAQ (reference sequence). The V and J ends lost 5 bases and 6 bases respectively, with 13 bases between them. For the CDR3, the DNA is TGTGCCAGCAGCCCTGCCCATTTCCCCGGGGAGCTGTTTTTT. Protein sequence: CASSPAHFPGELFF.